At least ten counts were recorded for the clone carrying this T cell receptor (beta chain). The data stem from a study of read filtering for tumor transcriptome and immune sequencing. Background on the study: Mean patient age was roughly 66 years, range about 45 to 90; roughly 18 male, more than 11 female.

Germline values: CDR1 SEHNR, CDR2 FQNEAQ (reference sequence). V was cut by 5 bases and J by 7 bases, with 17 bases left in between. This CDR3 has 14 residues. From approximately 430 ng of RNA, a library with molecular barcoded alpha/delta and beta/gamma adaptors was made. MiXCR was run by TCRdb on the reads, yielding one entry per CDR3 protein. The data hold approximately 58,000 distinct CDR3 sequences, with about 12% observed a single time. The receptor was derived from a donor at least 40 years old with multiple myeloma. V gene TRBV7-9 combines with J gene TRBJ2-5; D not resolved. The sequenced material came from a population of CD138-negative cells sorted from bone marrow. The CDR3 is CASSLSPGEGTQYF. CDR3 sequence (DNA): TGTGCCAGCAGCCTCAGCCCGGGCGAAGGGACCCAGTACTTC.